A single sample gave rise to the 30 T cell receptor beta chains below, sequenced in a study of shared clonotypes between healthy human individuals. TCRdb keeps only in-frame clones here, not all; method: immunoSEQ multiplex PCR. Among roughly 640,000 clones listed, around 67% were seen once. What was sequenced was memory CD4+ T cells sorted from blood. Specified subset: CD45RA-negative fraction. All receptors derive from a woman in her 30s in good health.

The chain couples TRBV19 to TRBJ1-1; D gene uncertain. CDR3 size: 15 residues. Trimming shortened V by 9 bases and J by 2 bases, and 19 bases separated the two germline ends. The germline V gene encodes CDR1 LNHDA and CDR2 SQIVND (reference sequence). Here the CDR3 reads CASTAWVAFNTEAFF. Written as DNA, the CDR3 is TGTGCCAGCACAGCCTGGGTGGCCTTTAACACTGAAGCTTTCTTT.

V usage is TRBV19 and J usage is TRBJ2-4, with a weak D call TRBD1 (5 bases). V dropped 3 bases and J dropped 0 bases, with 15 bases sitting between them. Per the germline V gene, CDR1 is LNHDA and CDR2 is SQIVND (reference sequence). The CDR3 is 17 residues long. CDR3 nucleotide sequence: TGTGCCAGTAGTATGGTGGGCGCAGGGCTAGCCAAAAACATTCAGTACTTC. This encodes CASSMVGAGLAKNIQYF.

This clone was seen once. The V call is TRBV4-1, the J call TRBJ2-5; D is undetermined. Germline CDR1 and CDR2: MGHRA and YSYEKL. The CDR3 consists of 17 residues. The V end lost 4 bases, the J end lost 2 bases, and 20 bases lay between the germline ends. The chain's CDR3 is CASSPGKGTLRQETQYF. The CDR3 DNA is TGCGCCAGCAGCCCAGGAAAGGGAACCCTTCGACAAGAGACCCAGTACTTC.

This chain links TRBV6-1 with TRBJ2-5; D might be TRBD2 (5 bases). Germline V gene sequence: CDR1 MNHNS, CDR2 SASEGT. The CDR3 has 14 amino acids. The germline V and J ends were trimmed by 9 bases and 4 bases, with 18 bases remaining between them. CDR3 in amino acids: CARVLEGVAETQYF. DNA of the CDR3: TGTGCCAGGGTCCTAGAGGGAGTGGCAGAGACCCAGTACTTC.

The rearrangement links TRBV5-1 to TRBJ2-3; no clear D. The germline V gene encodes CDR1 SGHRS and CDR2 YFSETQ. V lost 3 bases to trimming and J lost 2 bases, with 16 bases between them. The CDR3 has 16 amino acids. This CDR3 is CASSSGAAWNTDTQYF. CDR3 bases: TGCGCCAGCAGCTCCGGAGCAGCGTGGAACACAGATACGCAGTATTTT.

V gene TRBV7-9 combines with J gene TRBJ1-4, with D tentatively TRBD1 (5 bases). Germline V gene lookup returns CDR1 SEHNR and CDR2 FQNEAQ (reference sequence). The CDR3 has 14 amino acids. V was cut by 5 bases and J by 3 bases, with 10 bases left in between. DNA for the CDR3: TGTGCCAGCAGCCAGGGAAACTCTAATGAAAAACTGTTTTTT. Its translation is CASSQGNSNEKLFF.

This clone was observed at least ten times. The J gene is TRBJ1-5, the V gene TRBV7-2; 9 nucleotides match TRBD1. CDR1 and CDR2 from the germline V gene are SGHTA and FQGNSA. This CDR3 is 16 amino acids long. V lost 3 bases and J lost 2; bases outside the gene matches: 5. CDR3 nucleotides: TGTGCCAGCAGCTTGCCGGACAGGGGAGGCAATCAGCCCCAGCATTTT. Protein product: CASSLPDRGGNQPQHF.

J is TRBJ2-2 and V is TRBV11-3, with a tentative D call TRBD2 (5 bases). Trimming removed 4 bases at V and 3 bases at J, with 9 bases between. Germline V CDR1 and CDR2: SGHNT, YENEEA. The CDR3 is 14 residues long. This CDR3 reads CASSSREYTGELFF. As DNA, the CDR3 is TGTGCCAGCAGCTCTAGGGAGTACACCGGGGAGCTGTTTTTT.

The chain has TRBV14 and TRBJ2-2; D call uncertain. CDR1 SGHDN and CDR2 FVKESK come from the germline V gene. V was shortened by 4 bases and J by 7 bases, with 7 bases between the two germline ends. The CDR3 loop spans 12 amino acids. The CDR3 nucleotides read TGTGCCAGCAGCCTTCTAAACGGGGAGCTGTTTTTT. Translation: CASSLLNGELFF.

About this clone: Sequence at one end of the junction differs from germline and may be a read error. This chain connects TRBV14 to TRBJ2-2; D is perhaps TRBD2 (5 bases). Germline values: CDR1 SGHDN, CDR2 FVKESK. This CDR3 has 15 residues. DNA of the CDR3: TGTGCCAGCAGTCAAGGACTCCTTGACGGCGGGGAGCTGTTTTTT. Protein product: CASSQGLLDGGELFF.

This sequence joins TRBV10-3 and TRBJ2-7, with 7 bases fitting TRBD1. The CDR3 totals 15 residues. CDR1 ENHRY and CDR2 SYGVKD come from the germline V gene. J gave up 2 bases and V 0 bases, and 4 bases lay outside the gene matches. The CDR3 spells CAISESGQLTYEQYF. CDR3 nucleotide sequence: TGTGCCATCAGTGAGTCGGGACAGCTGACCTACGAGCAGTACTTC.

The V gene is TRBV19, the J gene TRBJ1-2, with D unclear. The ends were cut back, 6 bases at V and 0 bases at J, with 8 bases in the middle. Per the germline V gene, CDR1 is LNHDA and CDR2 is SQIVND (reference sequence). CDR3 length equals 13 residues. This CDR3 reads CASRDSPNYGYTF. The CDR3 DNA reads as TGTGCCAGTAGGGATTCTCCTAACTATGGCTACACCTTC.

The sample holds a few counts of this clone. This chain connects TRBV7-2 to TRBJ2-5; no firm D call. The CDR3 totals 12 residues. The germline V and J ends were trimmed by 6 bases and 4 bases, with 9 bases remaining between them. The V gene's germline CDR1 is SGHTA and CDR2 FQGNSA. This CDR3 reads CASRLVAETQYF. The CDR3 region has the DNA TGTGCCAGCAGGTTGGTTGCAGAGACCCAGTACTTC.

The chain carries TRBV19 and TRBJ2-7; D may match TRBD1 or TRBD2 (5 bases each). V was shortened by 3 bases and J by 6 bases, with 15 bases between the two germline ends. Germline-derived CDR1 and CDR2 are LNHDA and SQIVND (reference sequence). There are 14 residues in the CDR3. CDR3 nucleotide sequence: TGTGCCAGTAGTATCCAGGGAGCCGCCGGCGAGCAGTACTTC. It is translated as CASSIQGAAGEQYF.

This clone was seen more than once but under ten times. The CDR3 DNA sequence: TGTGCCAGTACCGACCTACAAGAGACCCAGTACTTC. As protein: CASTDLQETQYF. The chain combines TRBV19 with TRBJ2-5; D not resolved. This CDR3 region has 12 residues. From germline, CDR1 is LNHDA and CDR2 SQIVND (reference sequence). The germline V and J ends were trimmed by 7 bases and 2 bases, with 8 bases remaining between them.

The chain is built from TRBV11-1 and TRBJ2-2; TRBD1 agrees at 10 bases. The CDR3 sequence is 15 residues long. Per germline, CDR1 SGHAT and CDR2 FQDESV (reference sequence). V shed 1 base, J shed 5 bases, and the junction held 1 base outside the gene matches. The CDR3 DNA sequence: TGTGCCAGCAGCTTAGGACAGGGGGCGACCGGGGAGCTGTTTTTT. Translation gives CASSLGQGATGELFF.

This clone appeared once. V is TRBV6-6 and J is TRBJ2-1; 9 nucleotides match TRBD2. CDR1 MNHNY and CDR2 SVGAGI come from the germline V gene (reference sequence). V dropped 5 bases and J dropped 4; count of bases not matched to a gene: 9. The CDR3 consists of 16 residues. CDR3 loop: CASSHRSGRAYNEQFF. In DNA form, the CDR3 reads TGTGCCAGCAGTCATCGTAGCGGGAGAGCGTACAATGAGCAGTTCTTC.

The rearrangement joins TRBV2 to TRBJ2-3, with D perhaps TRBD2 (6 bases). Germline CDR1 reads SNHLY; CDR2 reads FYNNEI. The CDR3 sequence is 13 residues long. V lost 4 bases to trimming and J lost 3 bases, with 8 bases between them. The CDR3 sequence is CASSGLVTDTQYF. The DNA for the CDR3 is TGTGCCAGCAGTGGACTAGTTACAGATACGCAGTATTTT.

The rearrangement links TRBV7-9 to TRBJ2-5, with a possible D match to TRBD1 (5 bases). V lost 5 bases and J 1 base, leaving 8 bases between the germline ends. The CDR3 sequence is 13 residues long. Germline CDR1 SEHNR, CDR2 FQNEAQ (reference sequence). The CDR3 DNA is TGTGCCAGCAGCACGGACATCCAAGAGACCCAGTACTTC. It is translated as CASSTDIQETQYF.

The rearrangement uses TRBV28 and TRBJ2-2; 8 bases align to TRBD2. Germline CDR1 is MDHEN and CDR2 is SYDVKM. Trimming cost V 6 bases and J 0 bases; bases outside gene matches: 6. The CDR3 has 16 residues. CDR3 residues: CASRPPGLANTGELFF. CDR3 nucleotides: TGTGCCAGCAGACCACCGGGACTAGCGAACACCGGGGAGCTGTTTTTT.

The chain carries TRBV2 and TRBJ2-5; D perhaps matches TRBD1 (5 bases). CDR1 SNHLY and CDR2 FYNNEI come from the germline V gene. The CDR3 is 16 amino acids. Trimming removed 1 base at V and 3 bases at J, with 15 bases between. The CDR3 spells CASSEVSGRVEETQYF. The CDR3 DNA is TGTGCCAGCAGTGAAGTGAGTGGCAGGGTGGAAGAGACCCAGTACTTC.

The chain combines TRBV30 with TRBJ2-1; the match to TRBD1 covers 10 bases. Germline-derived CDR1 and CDR2 are GTSNPN and SVGIG (reference sequence). The CDR3 has 15 amino acids. With 2 bases clipped from V and 7 bases from J, the junction kept 8 bases outside the gene matches. In DNA form, the CDR3 reads TGTGCCTGGAGTCTCGGGACAGGGGCGGGGAATGAGCAGTTCTTC. The encoded protein is CAWSLGTGAGNEQFF.

This clone was observed once. The V call is TRBV6-5, the J call TRBJ2-1; 10 bases fit TRBD2. V dropped 7 bases and J dropped 8; count of bases not matched to a gene: 11. The CDR3 runs 15 residues. Germline V gene sequence: CDR1 MNHEY, CDR2 SVGAGI. This CDR3 is CASTPGAGGPHEQFF. The DNA for the CDR3 is TGTGCCAGCACCCCGGGAGCGGGAGGGCCCCATGAGCAGTTCTTC.

To note about this clone: A read error is likely here: a far larger clone is one base away. Within the sample, other DNA sequences also encode this same CDR3. The V and J genes are TRBV14 and TRBJ1-1, with a possible D match to TRBD1 (5 bases). The germline gives CDR1 SGHDN, CDR2 FVKESK. The CDR3 is 13 residues long. V lost 2 bases to trimming and J lost 3 bases, with 7 bases between them. CDR3 DNA: TGTGCCAGCAGCCAACAAGGGGACACTGAAGCTTTCTTT. Amino acids: CASSQQGDTEAFF.

This CDR3 reads CASMAGQGSSGPQHF. The CDR3 nucleotides are TGTGCCAGTATGGCGGGACAGGGGTCTAGTGGGCCCCAGCATTTT. J is TRBJ1-5 and V is TRBV19; 10 bases fit TRBD1. Germline V gene lookup returns CDR1 LNHDA and CDR2 SQIVND (reference sequence). The CDR3 runs to 15 residues. V trimming: 7 bases; J trimming: 9 bases; junction bases outside the gene matches: 12.

CDR3 coding DNA: TGTGCCAGCAGCGGACACAGGGTCCCCGTTGAACCGTACGGCTACACCTTC. Protein: CASSGHRVPVEPYGYTF. V and J are TRBV9 and TRBJ1-2, with D perhaps matching TRBD1 (6 bases). The ends were cut back, 3 bases at V and 8 bases at J, with 26 bases in the middle. The CDR3 is 17 residues long. Germline CDR1 is SGDLS and CDR2 is YYNGEE.

The V call is TRBV11-2, the J call TRBJ2-2, with 8 nucleotides matching TRBD2. Germline trimming cut 4 bases from V and 3 bases from J; bases unmatched to any gene: 7. Germline V gene data show CDR1 as SGHAT and CDR2 as FQNNGV. The CDR3 loop spans 16 amino acids. CDR3 sequence: CASSSTFGGDTGELFF. In DNA, the CDR3 is TGTGCCAGCAGCTCCACTTTCGGGGGGGACACCGGGGAGCTGTTTTTT.

The V gene is TRBV2, the J gene TRBJ2-5; the match to TRBD1 covers 9 bases. Germline trimming cut 3 bases from V and 7 bases from J; bases unmatched to any gene: 9. The germline gives CDR1 SNHLY, CDR2 FYNNEI. The CDR3 totals 15 residues. The DNA for the CDR3 is TGTGCCAGCAGTGACGAACAGGGGGCGTTCGGGACCCAGTACTTC. Encoded protein: CASSDEQGAFGTQYF.

The chain is built from TRBV28 and TRBJ1-1; D is possibly TRBD1 (5 bases). Germline CDR1 MDHEN, CDR2 SYDVKM. CDR3 length equals 15 residues. Trimming took off 2 bases at V and 1 base at J, with 11 bases between the two ends. DNA for the CDR3: TGTGCCAGCAGTTTAAGTACAGGAGCGAACACTGAAGCTTTCTTT. Residues: CASSLSTGANTEAFF.

This chain connects TRBV27 to TRBJ2-5; D not certain. Per the germline V gene, CDR1 is MNHEY and CDR2 is SMNVEV (reference sequence). V lost 2 bases and J 5 bases, leaving 9 bases between the germline ends. The CDR3 is 13 residues long. The CDR3 reads CASSLAARETQYF. CDR3 nucleotides: TGTGCCAGCAGTTTAGCTGCCCGCGAGACCCAGTACTTC.